Listed here is a single TCR beta chain. These data come from a study of blood T cell repertoires in COVID-19. The overall study: From the United States, Italy and Spain came samples of acute and convalescent COVID-19. Sources were T cells, B-cell-depleted T cells, or PBMCs; the material itself was cDNA or gDNA.

The CDR3 has 15 amino acids. The germline V gene encodes CDR1 LGHDT and CDR2 YNNKEL (reference sequence). V was trimmed by 1 base and J by 4 bases, leaving 13 bases between them. In the source study's methods: Cell counts per sample came from amplifying reference gene primers. The protocol was immunoSEQ multiplex PCR, while the TCRdb copy is restricted to in-frame clones and leaves out a portion. The V and J calls and clone size were taken over from that table, and D and trimming were inferred from the DNA. The sample includes some 210,000 clones, over 70% seen only once; the top ten take under 3%. The chain recombines TRBV3-1 (or the pseudogene TRBV3-2) with TRBJ1-1, with D unresolved. The sample consisted of peripheral blood. The clonotype comes from a man aged 45-60 years with active or convalescent COVID-19. CDR3 DNA: TGTGCCAGCAGCCAAGGAGGAGGGTCGGGCACTGAAGCTTTCTTT. Its protein is CASSQGGGSGTEAFF.